These T cell receptor beta chains were read from a single sample in a study of cytomegalovirus exposure and HLA in healthy donors. Sequencing used immunoSEQ multiplex PCR; TCRdb keeps in-frame clones, though not all of them. Of about 160,000 clones in the sample, 80% to 90% were seen once. Sequenced input: PBMCs. The receptors originated from a woman aged 25-40 years in good health and CMV-seronegative. CDR3s include the opening cysteine and the closing phenylalanine or tryptophan. D genes are given only for firm matches. The listing skips clone size in some rows; elsewhere it reads once, few, many or a size class.

TRBJ1-2 | - | TRBV7-9 | TRBD1 | CASSSDRGHGYTF | TGTGCCAGCAGCTCGGACAGGGGGCATGGCTACACCTTC
TRBJ1-5 | - | TRBV2 | - | CASSEVNQPQHF | TGTGCCAGCAGTGAAGTCAATCAGCCCCAGCATTTT
TRBJ2-2 | - | TRBV6-6 | - | CASSYSTGELFF | TGTGCCAGCAGTTACTCGACCGGGGAGCTGTTTTTT
TRBJ2-7 | - | TRBV28 | - | CASSPVGAYEQYF | TGTGCCAGCAGTCCTGTCGGCGCCTACGAGCAGTACTTC
TRBJ2-2 | - | TRBV7-8 | - | CASSTTGFSGELFF | TGTGCCAGCAGCACCACAGGGTTTTCCGGGGAGCTGTTTTTT
TRBJ1-3 | - | TRBV2 | - | CASTNGGGNTIYF | TGTGCCAGCACGAACGGGGGTGGAAACACCATATATTTT
TRBJ1-1 | - | TRBV10-1 | - | CASRRDKMNTEAFF | TGCGCCAGCAGAAGGGACAAAATGAACACTGAAGCTTTCTTT
TRBJ2-5 | - | TRBV5-1 | TRBD2 | CASSYGLAGGKETQYF | TGCGCCAGCAGCTATGGACTAGCGGGAGGAAAAGAGACCCAGTACTTC
TRBJ1-4 | - | TRBV6-5 | TRBD1 | CASSDIGTGREKLFF | TGTGCCAGCAGCGATATAGGGACAGGTCGTGAAAAACTGTTTTTT
TRBJ1-6 | - | TRBV4-3 | - | CASSQVSGGKNSPLHF | TGCGCCAGCAGCCAAGTTTCCGGGGGGAAAAATTCACCCCTCCACTTT
TRBJ2-3 | - | TRBV2 | - | CASTASDTQYF | TGTGCCAGCACCGCCTCAGATACGCAGTATTTT
TRBJ2-5 | - | TRBV27 | - | CASSSLSLGETQYF | TGTGCCAGCAGTTCCCTCTCACTTGGGGAGACCCAGTACTTC
TRBJ2-3 | - | TRBV7-2 | - | CASSTRGPDTQYF | TGTGCCAGCAGCACCAGGGGACCAGATACGCAGTATTTT
TRBJ2-7 | - | TRBV7-8 | - | CASSLVGLRGEQYF | TGTGCCAGCAGCTTAGTGGGACTCAGGGGAGAGCAGTACTTC
TRBJ2-2 | once | TRBV28 | - | CASSFRTTSHAELFF | TGTGCCAGCAGTTTCAGGACTACGTCTCATGCGGAGCTGTTTTTT
TRBJ1-1 | - | TRBV28 | - | CASKGSEAFF | TGTGCCAGCAAGGGGTCTGAAGCTTTCTTT
TRBJ2-3 | once | TRBV29-1 | TRBD2 | CSVEVPGGSTDTQYF | TGCAGCGTTGAAGTTCCGGGGGGGAGCACAGATACGCAGTATTTT
TRBJ1-5 | - | TRBV6-1 | - | CASSDDGNDNQPQHF | TGTGCCAGCAGTGACGACGGTAACGACAATCAGCCCCAGCATTTT
TRBJ2-1 | - | TRBV5-4 | TRBD1 | CASSRQGLGSYNEQFF | TGTGCCAGCAGCCGACAGGGCTTGGGCTCCTACAATGAGCAGTTCTTC
TRBJ2-7 | - | TRBV5-1 | - | CASSLAGYSYEQYF | TGCGCCAGCAGCTTGGCGGGGTACTCCTACGAGCAGTACTTC
TRBJ2-6 | - | TRBV4-2 | - | CASSKTGIPGANVLTF | TGTGCCAGCAGCAAAACAGGGATTCCTGGGGCCAACGTCCTGACTTTC
TRBJ1-2 | - | TRBV4-3 | - | CASSQSTQSNYGYTF | TGCGCCAGCAGCCAAAGTACTCAGTCTAACTATGGCTACACCTTC
TRBJ1-1 | - | TRBV5-6 | TRBD1 | CASSLWPRDRDEAFF | TGTGCCAGCAGCTTGTGGCCCCGGGACAGAGACGAAGCTTTCTTT
TRBJ1-2 | - | TRBV6-6 | - | CASSYSKGVGNGYTF | TGTGCCAGCAGTTACTCGAAAGGAGTAGGGAACGGCTACACCTTC
TRBJ1-5 | few | TRBV5-6 | TRBD1 | CASSYQGVYQPQHF | TGTGCCAGCAGCTACCAGGGGGTATACCAGCCCCAGCATTTT
TRBJ1-3 | - | TRBV4-3 | - | CASSPGRGSRNTIYF | TGCGCCAGCAGCCCGGGACGTGGAAGCCGAAACACCATATATTTT
TRBJ1-4 | - | TRBV2 | - | CASSRGATNEKLFF | TGTGCCAGCAGTCGGGGCGCAACTAATGAAAAACTGTTTTTT
TRBJ1-1 | - | TRBV2 | - | CASSERGQNTEAFF | TGTGCCAGCAGTGAAAGGGGACAGAACACTGAAGCTTTCTTT
TRBJ2-3 | - | TRBV5-1 | TRBD2 | CASQIAGGPGTDTQYF | TGCGCCAGCCAGATAGCGGGGGGGCCGGGCACAGATACGCAGTATTTT
TRBJ2-1 | once | TRBV19 | TRBD1 | CASSKGGPEQFF | TGTGCCAGTAGTAAAGGGGGCCCCGAGCAGTTCTTC
TRBJ2-7 | - | TRBV19 | - | CASSIRENYEQYF | TGTGCCAGTAGTATCCGGGAGAACTACGAGCAGTACTTC
TRBJ1-2 | once | TRBV4-2 | - | CASSQDLNSVRIYGYTF | TGTGCCAGCAGCCAAGATCTCAACTCCGTACGAATCTATGGCTACACCTTC
TRBJ2-1 | - | TRBV6-6 | TRBD1 | CASSYFPGQGYNEQFF | TGTGCCAGCAGTTACTTCCCGGGACAGGGTTACAATGAGCAGTTCTTC
TRBJ2-1 | - | TRBV27 | TRBD1 | CASRITGGVYNEQFF | TGTGCCAGCAGGATCACAGGGGGCGTTTACAATGAGCAGTTCTTC
TRBJ2-1 | - | TRBV19 | - | CASTPDSSYNEQFF | TGTGCCAGTACCCCAGATAGCTCCTACAATGAGCAGTTCTTC
TRBJ1-2 | - | TRBV29-1 | TRBD1 | CSVDRTGNYGYTF | TGCAGCGTGGACCGGACAGGGAACTATGGCTACACCTTC
TRBJ2-1 | - | TRBV5-1 | TRBD1 | CASSLVGQGAAGAGYNEQFF | TGCGCCAGCAGCTTGGTAGGACAGGGGGCAGCGGGAGCGGGTTACAATGAGCAGTTCTTC
TRBJ1-1 | few | TRBV5-4 | TRBD1 | CASSTRQGSNTEAFF | TGTGCCAGCAGCACCCGACAGGGATCGAACACTGAAGCTTTCTTT
TRBJ2-3 | - | TRBV27 | - | CASSFMGTDTQYF | TGTGCCAGCAGTTTTATGGGCACAGATACGCAGTATTTT
TRBJ2-4 | - | TRBV2 | - | CASSLVPGGAKNIQYF | TGTGCCAGCAGTCTTGTACCAGGCGGAGCCAAAAACATTCAGTACTTC
TRBJ2-7 | once | TRBV9 | - | CASSRQGGTYEQYF | TGTGCCAGCAGCCGACAGGGAGGGACCTACGAGCAGTACTTC
TRBJ1-5 | - | TRBV28 | - | CASSLLPGTGQPQHF | TGTGCCAGCAGTTTATTACCCGGGACCGGGCAGCCCCAGCATTTT
TRBJ1-1 | - | TRBV27 | - | CASSLSRTANEAFF | TGTGCCAGCAGTTTATCTAGGACAGCTAATGAAGCTTTCTTT
TRBJ2-5 | - | TRBV5-6 | TRBD2 | CASSLETSGSETQYF | TGTGCCAGCAGCTTAGAGACTAGCGGGTCAGAGACCCAGTACTTC
TRBJ2-3 | few | TRBV6-6 | - | CASKRESDTQYF | TGTGCCAGCAAACGGGAATCAGATACGCAGTATTTT
TRBJ2-7 | few | TRBV5-1 | - | CASSLGGRTYEQYF | TGCGCCAGCAGCTTGGGCGGTCGAACCTACGAGCAGTACTTC
TRBJ1-5 | - | TRBV27 | - | CANSPTSRQVNSNQPQHF | TGTGCCAACAGTCCAACCTCGAGACAGGTAAATAGCAATCAGCCCCAGCATTTT
TRBJ2-2 | - | TRBV19 | - | CASTGDKNTGELFF | TGTGCCAGTACGGGGGACAAGAACACCGGGGAGCTGTTTTTT
TRBJ1-4 | few | TRBV6-5 | - | CASSWTGGDEKLFF | TGTGCCAGCAGCTGGACCGGGGGGGATGAAAAACTGTTTTTT
TRBJ2-5 | - | TRBV10-3 | - | CAIRDKSGQETQYF | TGTGCCATCAGAGATAAGAGCGGCCAAGAGACCCAGTACTTC
TRBJ1-3 | few | TRBV7-9 | - | CASSLSVSVGNTIYF | TGTGCCAGCAGCTTAAGTGTATCGGTGGGAAACACCATATATTTT
TRBJ2-2 | - | TRBV7-3 | TRBD1 | CASSAPGQENTGELFF | TGTGCCAGCAGCGCCCCGGGACAGGAGAACACCGGGGAGCTGTTTTTT
TRBJ2-1 | - | TRBV5-1 | - | CASSGGLTTGSYNEQFF | TGCGCCAGCAGCGGGGGGTTAACAACGGGCTCCTACAATGAGCAGTTCTTC
TRBJ1-5 | - | TRBV19 | TRBD1 | CAAKTGNNQPQHF | TGTGCCGCAAAGACAGGGAACAATCAGCCCCAGCATTTT
TRBJ1-1 | once | TRBV18 | - | CASSPEQLGTEAFF | TGTGCCAGCTCACCAGAACAGCTGGGGACTGAAGCTTTCTTT
TRBJ2-7 | - | TRBV28 | - | CASSSPTAGYEQYF | TGTGCCAGCAGTTCCCCGACAGCTGGATACGAGCAGTACTTC
TRBJ2-1 | - | TRBV7-8 | TRBD2 | CASSLSGRDFNEQFF | TGTGCCAGCAGCCTTAGCGGGAGGGACTTTAATGAGCAGTTCTTC